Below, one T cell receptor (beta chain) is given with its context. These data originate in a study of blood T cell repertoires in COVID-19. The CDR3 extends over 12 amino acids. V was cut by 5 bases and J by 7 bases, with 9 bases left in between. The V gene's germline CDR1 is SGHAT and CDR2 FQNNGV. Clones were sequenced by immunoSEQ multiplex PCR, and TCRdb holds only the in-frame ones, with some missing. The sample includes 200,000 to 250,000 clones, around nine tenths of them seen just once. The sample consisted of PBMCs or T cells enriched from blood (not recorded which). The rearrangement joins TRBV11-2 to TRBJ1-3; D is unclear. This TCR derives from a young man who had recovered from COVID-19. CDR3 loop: CASSPSRNTIYF. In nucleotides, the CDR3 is TGTGCCAGCAGCCCCTCTCGGAACACCATATATTTT.